The rows below give T cell receptor beta chains drawn from one sample of a study of PD-1 blockade in classical Hodgkin lymphoma. Sequencing used immunoSEQ multiplex PCR; TCRdb keeps in-frame clones, though not all of them. Of 6,900 or so clones listed, less than 90% are singletons. The sample was peripheral blood mononuclear cells (PBMCs), taken before the fourth cycle of nivolumab. Source of these receptors: a human donor with classical Hodgkin lymphoma. Both conserved end residues are trimmed from each CDR3. For some rows the clone size is stated as once, few or many, or as a class when expanded; others skip it.

V gene,clone size,CDR3 protein
TRBV5-4,NA,ASSLPGQGGTEAF
TRBV18,NA,ASSPSPQGQETQY
TRBV6-4,NA,ASSSQPGANQPQH
TRBV30,NA,AWSPPGDQGEKLF
TRBV6-5,NA,ASSYSPGQNEKLF
TRBV11-3,NA,ASSLGQGYRSPLH
TRBV4-1,NA,ASSQGGRETQY
TRBV11-3,NA,ASSLSPGTQY
TRBV9,few,ASSQDRDTEAF
TRBV5-1,NA,ASSPGSTGRIGGYT
TRBV27,NA,ASSRRIGFDRGNTQY
TRBV6-6,NA,ASGLRQQETQY
TRBV2,once,ASTNRVGTEAF
TRBV11-3,NA,ASSLLSGQGRGYT
TRBV5-1,NA,ASSSGQHTSSYNEQF
TRBV5-1,NA,ASSPRGGTGKETQY
TRBV7-9,NA,ASSFNEQF
TRBV5-6,NA,ASSFSGGWAQY
TRBV15,NA,ATSLTPGDRGNEQF
TRBV5-1,NA,ASSRRQGDTQY
TRBV30,NA,AWKGGFSYNEQF